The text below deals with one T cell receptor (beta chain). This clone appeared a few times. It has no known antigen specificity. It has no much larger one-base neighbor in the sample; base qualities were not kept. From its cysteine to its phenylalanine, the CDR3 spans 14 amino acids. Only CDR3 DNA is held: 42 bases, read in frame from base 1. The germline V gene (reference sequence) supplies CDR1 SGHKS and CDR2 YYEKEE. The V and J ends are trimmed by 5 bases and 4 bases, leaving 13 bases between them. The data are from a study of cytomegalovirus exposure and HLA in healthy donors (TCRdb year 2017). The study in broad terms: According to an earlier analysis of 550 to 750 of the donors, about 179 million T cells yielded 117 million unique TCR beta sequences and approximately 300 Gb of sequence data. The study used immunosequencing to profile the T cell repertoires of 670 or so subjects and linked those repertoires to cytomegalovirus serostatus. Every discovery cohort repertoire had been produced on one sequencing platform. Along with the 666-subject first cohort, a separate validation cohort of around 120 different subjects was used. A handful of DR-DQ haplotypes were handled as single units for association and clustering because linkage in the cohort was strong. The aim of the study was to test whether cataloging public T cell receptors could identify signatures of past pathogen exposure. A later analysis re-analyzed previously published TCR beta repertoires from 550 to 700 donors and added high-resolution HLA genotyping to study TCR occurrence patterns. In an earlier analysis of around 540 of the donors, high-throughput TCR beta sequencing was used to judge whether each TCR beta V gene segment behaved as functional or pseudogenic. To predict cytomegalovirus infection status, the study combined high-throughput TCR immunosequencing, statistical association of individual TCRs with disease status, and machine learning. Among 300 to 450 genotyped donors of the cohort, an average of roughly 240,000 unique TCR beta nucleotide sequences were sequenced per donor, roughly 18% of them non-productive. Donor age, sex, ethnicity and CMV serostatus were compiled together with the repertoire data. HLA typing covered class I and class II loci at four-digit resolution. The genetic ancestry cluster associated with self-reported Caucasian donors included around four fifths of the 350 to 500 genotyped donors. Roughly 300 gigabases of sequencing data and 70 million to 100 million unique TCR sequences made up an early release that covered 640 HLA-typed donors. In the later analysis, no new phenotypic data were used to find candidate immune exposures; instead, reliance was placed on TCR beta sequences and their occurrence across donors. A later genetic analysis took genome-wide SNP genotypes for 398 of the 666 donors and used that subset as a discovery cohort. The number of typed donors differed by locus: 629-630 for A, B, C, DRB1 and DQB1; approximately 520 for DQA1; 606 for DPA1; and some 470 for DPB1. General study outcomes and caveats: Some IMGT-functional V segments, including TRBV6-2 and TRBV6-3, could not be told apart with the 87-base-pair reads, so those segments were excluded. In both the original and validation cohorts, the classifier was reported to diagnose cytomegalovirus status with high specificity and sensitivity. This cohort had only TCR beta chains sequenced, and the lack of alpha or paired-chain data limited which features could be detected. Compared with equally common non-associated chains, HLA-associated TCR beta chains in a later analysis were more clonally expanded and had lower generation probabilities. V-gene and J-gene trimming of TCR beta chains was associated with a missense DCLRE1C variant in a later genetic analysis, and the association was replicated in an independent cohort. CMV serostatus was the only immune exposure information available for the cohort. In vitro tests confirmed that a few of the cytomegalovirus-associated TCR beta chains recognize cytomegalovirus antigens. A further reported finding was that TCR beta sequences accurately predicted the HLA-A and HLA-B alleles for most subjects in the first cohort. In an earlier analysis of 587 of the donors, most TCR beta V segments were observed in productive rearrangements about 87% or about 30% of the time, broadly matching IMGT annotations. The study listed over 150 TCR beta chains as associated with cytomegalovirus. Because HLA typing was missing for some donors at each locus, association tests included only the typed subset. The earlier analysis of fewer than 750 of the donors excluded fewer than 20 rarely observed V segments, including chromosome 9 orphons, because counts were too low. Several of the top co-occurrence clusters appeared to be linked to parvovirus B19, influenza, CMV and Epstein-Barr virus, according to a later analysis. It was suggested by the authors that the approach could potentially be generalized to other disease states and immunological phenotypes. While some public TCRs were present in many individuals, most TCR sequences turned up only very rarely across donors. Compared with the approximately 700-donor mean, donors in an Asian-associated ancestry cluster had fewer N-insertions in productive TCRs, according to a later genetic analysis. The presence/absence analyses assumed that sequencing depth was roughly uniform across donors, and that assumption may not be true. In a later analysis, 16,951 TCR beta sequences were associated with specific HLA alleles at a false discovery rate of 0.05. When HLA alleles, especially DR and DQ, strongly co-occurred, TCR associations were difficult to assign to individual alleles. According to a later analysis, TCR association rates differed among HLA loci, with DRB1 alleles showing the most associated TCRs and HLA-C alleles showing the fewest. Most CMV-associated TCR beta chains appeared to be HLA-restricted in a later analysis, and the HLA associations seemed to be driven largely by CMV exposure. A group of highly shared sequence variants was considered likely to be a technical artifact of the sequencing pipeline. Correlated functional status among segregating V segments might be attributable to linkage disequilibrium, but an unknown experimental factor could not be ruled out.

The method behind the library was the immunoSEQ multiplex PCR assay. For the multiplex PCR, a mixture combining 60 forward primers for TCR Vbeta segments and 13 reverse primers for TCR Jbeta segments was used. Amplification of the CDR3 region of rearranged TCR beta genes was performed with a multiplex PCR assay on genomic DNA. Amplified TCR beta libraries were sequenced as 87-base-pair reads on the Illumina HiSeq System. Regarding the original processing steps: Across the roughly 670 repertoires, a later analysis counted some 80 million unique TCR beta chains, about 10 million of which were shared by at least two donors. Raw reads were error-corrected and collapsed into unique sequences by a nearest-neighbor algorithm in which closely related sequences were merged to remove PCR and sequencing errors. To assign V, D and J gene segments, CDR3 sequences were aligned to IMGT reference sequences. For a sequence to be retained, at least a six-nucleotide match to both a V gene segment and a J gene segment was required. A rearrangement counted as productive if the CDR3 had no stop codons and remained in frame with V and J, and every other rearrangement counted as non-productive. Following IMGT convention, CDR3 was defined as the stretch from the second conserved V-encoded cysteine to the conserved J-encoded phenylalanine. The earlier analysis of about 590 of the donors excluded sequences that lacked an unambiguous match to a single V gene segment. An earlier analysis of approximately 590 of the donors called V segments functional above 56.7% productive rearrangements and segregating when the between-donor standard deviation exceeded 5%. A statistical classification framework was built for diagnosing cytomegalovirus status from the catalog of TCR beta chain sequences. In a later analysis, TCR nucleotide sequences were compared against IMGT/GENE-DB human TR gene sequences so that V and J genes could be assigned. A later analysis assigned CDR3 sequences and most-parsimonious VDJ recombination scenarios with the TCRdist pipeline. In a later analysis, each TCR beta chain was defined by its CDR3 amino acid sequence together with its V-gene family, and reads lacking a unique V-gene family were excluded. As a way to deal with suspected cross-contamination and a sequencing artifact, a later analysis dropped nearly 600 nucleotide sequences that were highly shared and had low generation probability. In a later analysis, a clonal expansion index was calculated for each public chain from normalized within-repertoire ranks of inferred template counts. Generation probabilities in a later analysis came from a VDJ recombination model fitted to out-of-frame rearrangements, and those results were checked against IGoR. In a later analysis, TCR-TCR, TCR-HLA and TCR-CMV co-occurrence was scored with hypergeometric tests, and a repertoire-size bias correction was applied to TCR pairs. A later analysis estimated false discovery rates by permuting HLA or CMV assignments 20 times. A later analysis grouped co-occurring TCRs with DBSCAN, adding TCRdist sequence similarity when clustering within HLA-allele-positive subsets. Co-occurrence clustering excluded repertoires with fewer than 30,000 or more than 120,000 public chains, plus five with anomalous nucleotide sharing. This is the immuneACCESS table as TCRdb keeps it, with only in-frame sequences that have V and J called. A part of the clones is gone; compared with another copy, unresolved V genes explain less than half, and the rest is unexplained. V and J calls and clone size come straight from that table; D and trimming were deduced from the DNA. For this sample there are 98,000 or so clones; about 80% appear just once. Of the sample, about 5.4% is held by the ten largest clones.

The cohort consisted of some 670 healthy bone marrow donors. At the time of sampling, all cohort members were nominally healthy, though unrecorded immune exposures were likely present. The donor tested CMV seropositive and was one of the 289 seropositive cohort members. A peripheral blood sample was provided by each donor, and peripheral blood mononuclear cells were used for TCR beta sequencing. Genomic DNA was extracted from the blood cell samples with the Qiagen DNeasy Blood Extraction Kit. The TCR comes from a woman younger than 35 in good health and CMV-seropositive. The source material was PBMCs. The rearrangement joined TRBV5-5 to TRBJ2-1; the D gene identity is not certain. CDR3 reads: CASSLDSYYNEQFF. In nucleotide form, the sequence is TGTGCCAGCAGTCTCGACTCGTATTACAATGAGCAGTTCTTC.